The 2 T cell receptor beta chains presented below share a single source sample, sequenced in a study of OX40 agonist ivuxolimab in advanced cancers. Using immunoSEQ multiplex PCR, the repertoire was profiled, and TCRdb retains in-frame clones only, with some absent. In the table there are fewer than 55,000 clones, around 87% of which are singletons. This specimen was CD4+ or CD8+ T cells sorted from blood, taken in a trial of the OX40 agonist ivuxolimab. The receptors shown here come from an adult with an advanced solid tumor such as melanoma, head and neck, liver or kidney cancer.

V gene TRBV7-2 combines with J gene TRBJ2-7; D ambiguous. From germline, CDR1 is SGHTA and CDR2 FQGNSA. Trimming removed 5 bases from V and 6 bases from J, with 8 bases in between. This CDR3 is built from 11 residues. The DNA of the CDR3 is TGTGCCAGCAGCCTAGATTTCGAGCAGTACTTC. It encodes CASSLDFEQYF. The complete variable domain, with remaining parts taken from reference TRBV7-2 and TRBJ2-7, reads GAGVSQSPSNKVTEKGKDVELRCDPISGHTALYWYRQSLGQGLEFLIYFQGNSAPDKSGLPSDRFSAERTGGSVSTLTIQRTQQEDSAVYLCASSLDFEQYFGPGTRLTVT.

The V and J genes are TRBV18 and TRBJ1-4; no clear D gene. Looked up from germline, CDR1 is KGHSH and CDR2 is LQKENI. This CDR3 spans 13 amino acids. Trimming left V 3 bases short and J 8 bases short, with 10 bases between. In DNA form, the CDR3 reads TGTGCCAGCTCACCGAGGGTAGGCGAAAAACTGTTTTTT. Its protein product is CASSPRVGEKLFF.